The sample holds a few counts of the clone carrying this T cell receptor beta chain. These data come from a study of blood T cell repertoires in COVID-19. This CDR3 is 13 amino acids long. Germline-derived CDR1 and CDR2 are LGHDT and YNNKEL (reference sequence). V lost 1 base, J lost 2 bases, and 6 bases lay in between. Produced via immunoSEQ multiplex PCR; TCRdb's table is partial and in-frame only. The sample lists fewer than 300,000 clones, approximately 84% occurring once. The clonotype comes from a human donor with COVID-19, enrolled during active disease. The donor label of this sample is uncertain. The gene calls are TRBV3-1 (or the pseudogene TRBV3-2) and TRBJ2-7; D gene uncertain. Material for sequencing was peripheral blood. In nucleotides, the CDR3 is TGTGCCAGCAGCCAAGCTAATACCTACGAGCAGTACTTC. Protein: CASSQANTYEQYF.